This T cell receptor (beta chain) was identified during a study of response to subunit inactivated influenza vaccine. With V trimmed by 4 bases and J by 4 bases, 7 bases remained unmatched. The CDR3 loop spans 15 amino acids. CDR1 and CDR2 (germline): MNHEY, SVGAGI. Overall study findings and caveats: Every seasonal influenza vaccination brings in few new T cells, the authors suggested.

TCRdb recomputed calls from the RT-PCR reads with MiXCR, one row per CDR3 protein. The repertoire holds 450,000 to 550,000 distinct CDR3 sequences, with about 25% as singletons. There are a few counts of this clonotype. Its specificity is not known. This receptor was obtained from a man aged 45 to 65 who received an inactivated influenza vaccine. The specimen comprised CD4+ T cells sorted from PBMCs, sampled 4 to 6 days after vaccination. The rearrangement uses TRBV6-5 and TRBJ2-7; 10 bases map to TRBD2. CDR3 sequence: CASSLSGGARYEQYF. CDR3 nucleotide sequence: TGTGCCAGCAGTTTAAGCGGGGGGGCTAGGTACGAGCAGTACTTC.